A selection of T cell receptor beta chains follows, all from one sample in a study of blood T cell repertoires in COVID-19. Clones were read by immunoSEQ multiplex PCR, and TCRdb kept only the in-frame ones, dropping some. The sample contains a few hundred thousand clones, about 80% of which appear only once. Sequences were obtained from peripheral blood. These receptors all stem from a woman between 55 and 75 years old with acute or convalescent COVID-19. Both conserved end residues are part of each CDR3. Fields, in order: J gene, D gene, clone size, V gene, CDR3 protein, CDR3 DNA. The D gene is left open where the match is weak. Size values are once, few and many counts, or a class for expanded clones, and some rows have none.

TRBJ2-5,-,once,TRBV7-2,CASSLGQQETQYF,TGTGCCAGCAGCTTAGGACAGCAAGAGACCCAGTACTTC
TRBJ1-2,TRBD1,-,TRBV9,CASSPRSTGNYGYTF,TGTGCCAGCAGCCCCCGCTCGACAGGGAACTATGGCTACACCTTC
TRBJ2-1,-,once,TRBV7-3,CASSLIGGSEQFF,TGTGCCAGCAGCTTAATTGGGGGGAGTGAGCAGTTCTTC
TRBJ2-3,-,few,TRBV15,CATRASSYTDTQYF,TGTGCCACCCGTGCCAGTAGCTACACAGATACGCAGTATTTT
TRBJ1-2,TRBD1,few,TRBV6-5,CASSSPGQSNYGYTF,TGTGCCAGCAGCTCTCCGGGACAGTCTAACTATGGCTACACCTTC
TRBJ2-5,-,-,TRBV5-1,CASSLPGLELAETQYF,TGCGCCAGCAGCCTCCCGGGACTCGAACTCGCCGAGACCCAGTACTTC
TRBJ1-2,-,-,TRBV6-5,CASSYRDLRGYTF,TGTGCCAGCAGTTACCGCGACTTGCGCGGCTACACCTTC
TRBJ1-2,-,once,TRBV2,CASSEAQGLDGYTF,TGTGCCAGCAGTGAAGCGCAGGGACTAGACGGCTACACCTTC
TRBJ2-1,TRBD2,-,TRBV3-1/TRBV3-2,CASRTSGGANNEQFF,TGTGCCAGCAGGACTAGCGGGGGGGCCAACAATGAGCAGTTCTTC
TRBJ2-7,-,few,TRBV7-8,CASSLFEGALSYEQYF,TGTGCCAGCAGCTTGTTCGAAGGGGCGCTCTCCTACGAGCAGTACTTC
TRBJ1-4,TRBD1,-,TRBV7-3,CASSLQGAPGEKLFF,TGTGCCAGCAGTTTGCAGGGGGCGCCGGGTGAAAAACTGTTTTTT
TRBJ1-5,-,-,TRBV3-1/TRBV3-2,CASSQERQTPQHF,TGTGCCAGCAGCCAGGAAAGACAGACCCCCCAGCATTTT